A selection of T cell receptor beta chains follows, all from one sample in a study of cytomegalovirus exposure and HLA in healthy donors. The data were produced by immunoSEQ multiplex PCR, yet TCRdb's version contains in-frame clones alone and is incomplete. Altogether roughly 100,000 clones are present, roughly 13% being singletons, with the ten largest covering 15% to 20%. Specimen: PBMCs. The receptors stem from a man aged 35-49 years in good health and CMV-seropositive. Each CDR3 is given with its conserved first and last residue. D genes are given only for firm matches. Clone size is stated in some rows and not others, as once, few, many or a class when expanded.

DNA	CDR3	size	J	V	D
TGTGCCAGCAGTGAACAGCGGTACGAGCAGTACTTC	CASSEQRYEQYF	-	TRBJ2-7	TRBV6-1	-
TGTGCCAGCAGCCGACGGACTAGCGACTACGAGCAGTACTTC	CASSRRTSDYEQYF	few	TRBJ2-7	TRBV6-5	TRBD2
TGTGCCAGCAGTTTACAGGGGGACCAAGACTATGGCTACACCTTC	CASSLQGDQDYGYTF	few	TRBJ1-2	TRBV6-5	TRBD1
TGTGCCAGCAGCTTGACCGGGGTAGATACGCAGTATTTT	CASSLTGVDTQYF	-	TRBJ2-3	TRBV13	-
TGTGCCAGCAGTTACTCCGGGACAGGGGATGAAAAACTGTTTTTT	CASSYSGTGDEKLFF	few	TRBJ1-4	TRBV6-6	TRBD1
TGTGCCAGCAGCCCACAAGGGGCCCGGGATACGCAGTATTTT	CASSPQGARDTQYF	few	TRBJ2-3	TRBV7-9	-
TGTGCCAGCAGTGGCGGCGGGAGGACTGAAGCTTTCTTT	CASSGGGRTEAFF	-	TRBJ1-1	TRBV6-5	-
TGTGCCAGCAGCCTAGATAGGAGGGGCGTCGGGGAGCTGTTTTTT	CASSLDRRGVGELFF	-	TRBJ2-2	TRBV5-4	-
TGCGCCAGCAGCCTAGGACAGCCAAAAGGGATTCAGTACTTC	CASSLGQPKGIQYF	few	TRBJ2-4	TRBV5-1	-
TGCAGCGTTGAAATGGCGGGCACTGAAGCTTTCTTT	CSVEMAGTEAFF	few	TRBJ1-1	TRBV29-1	-
TGTGCCAGCAGTTCTCGAGGCAGCTCTGGGGCCAACGTCCTGACTTTC	CASSSRGSSGANVLTF	few	TRBJ2-6	TRBV7-6	-
TGTGCCAGCAGAAGGGAGGGTTCGAACACTGAAGCTTTCTTT	CASRREGSNTEAFF	-	TRBJ1-1	TRBV7-2	-
TGTGCCAGCTCACAAGTCCCGGGAAGGTCCTACAATGAGCAGTTCTTC	CASSQVPGRSYNEQFF	-	TRBJ2-1	TRBV18	-
TGTGCCAGCAGCCGTCGCGGGACAGGGGGACGAGAGACCCAGTACTTC	CASSRRGTGGRETQYF	-	TRBJ2-5	TRBV27	TRBD1
TGTGCCAGTAGTATCTCCCTAGCGGGAGGACGAGATACGCAGTATTTT	CASSISLAGGRDTQYF	-	TRBJ2-3	TRBV19	TRBD2
TGTGCCAGCAGCGCACAGGGAAGCACTGAAGCTTTCTTT	CASSAQGSTEAFF	few	TRBJ1-1	TRBV11-2	-
TGTGCCAGCAGTTACGTTGGGGGGACTAATGAAAAACTGTTTTTT	CASSYVGGTNEKLFF	few	TRBJ1-4	TRBV6-5	-
TGTGCCAGCAGTTTGTTATCGAGCGGGGGCCACAATGAGCAGTTCTTC	CASSLLSSGGHNEQFF	-	TRBJ2-1	TRBV28	TRBD2
TGTGCTAGTGGTACCTTCCGGGACAGCCAGAGGCGTGGCACAGATACGCAGTATTTT	CASGTFRDSQRRGTDTQYF	few	TRBJ2-3	TRBV12-5	TRBD1
TGTGCCATCAGGAGAACCATCCTTAAGACAGGGAATGGCTACACCTTC	CAIRRTILKTGNGYTF	-	TRBJ1-2	TRBV10-3	TRBD1
TGTGCCAGCAGCTTAGACCCAGGGATGAACACTGAAGCTTTCTTT	CASSLDPGMNTEAFF	few	TRBJ1-1	TRBV7-8	-
TGCGCCAGCAGCCTGTCGACAGGGCGGTACGAGCAGTACTTC	CASSLSTGRYEQYF	-	TRBJ2-7	TRBV5-1	TRBD1
TGTGCCAGCAGGCTAGCGGGAGGTCTAGATACGCAGTATTTT	CASRLAGGLDTQYF	few	TRBJ2-3	TRBV28	TRBD2
TGTGCCAGCAGCTTGGTGGCGGGAGGCCAAGAGACCCAGTACTTC	CASSLVAGGQETQYF	few	TRBJ2-5	TRBV5-4	TRBD2
TGTGCCTGGAGTTTGGACAGGGGGGCTGGAAAGCTGTTTTTT	CAWSLDRGAGKLFF	-	TRBJ1-4	TRBV30	TRBD1
TGTGCCAGTAGTATCGAGGACAGTACCTACGAGCAGTACTTC	CASSIEDSTYEQYF	many	TRBJ2-7	TRBV19	-
TGTGCCACCAGCACACCGGAGGGTACCAAAGGCTCGAGCAGGTACTTC	CATSTPEGTKGSSRYF	-	TRBJ2-5	TRBV15	-
TGTGCCAGTTCCTACTCCGCCAATGAGCAGTTCTTC	CASSYSANEQFF	few	TRBJ2-1	TRBV19	-
TGTGCCAGCAGTTACTCGACAGGGTTGGCGGAAGCTTTCTTT	CASSYSTGLAEAFF	-	TRBJ1-1	TRBV6-5	TRBD1
TGTGCCAGCCAGGGGGCCTTGAACACTGAAGCTTTCTTT	CASQGALNTEAFF	few	TRBJ1-1	TRBV6-5	TRBD1
TGCGCCAGCAGCTTTCCCAGCGGGAGTGCCGGGGAGCTGTTTTTT	CASSFPSGSAGELFF	-	TRBJ2-2	TRBV5-1	TRBD2
TGCGCCAGCAGCCAATCCGGGACAGGTGGGACCTACGAGCAGTACTTC	CASSQSGTGGTYEQYF	-	TRBJ2-7	TRBV4-1	TRBD1
TGCGCCAGCAGCCAGGCCCCGGGACTAGCGATGGAGACCCAGTACTTC	CASSQAPGLAMETQYF	few	TRBJ2-5	TRBV4-1	TRBD2
TGTGCCAGCAGCTTAGGGGGGGTTTGGGATCAGCCCCAGCATTTT	CASSLGGVWDQPQHF	few	TRBJ1-5	TRBV7-9	-
TGTGCCACCAGCAGAAGCGTAGGGACTGCCTACGAGCAGTACTTC	CATSRSVGTAYEQYF	-	TRBJ2-7	TRBV15	-
TGTGCCAGCACACTCCAAGAGACCCAGTACTTC	CASTLQETQYF	few	TRBJ2-5	TRBV6-6	-